The 11 T cell receptor beta chains below come from one sample, sequenced in a study of T cell responses to AZD1222 COVID-19 vaccine. Here immunoSEQ multiplex PCR was the method, and the copy in TCRdb shows in-frame clones only, minus some. The sample lists around 84,000 clones; roughly nine tenths were seen once. The source was peripheral blood, collected on day 0 of AZD1222 vaccination. The receptors were gathered from an adult in good health.

The V gene is TRBV19, the J gene TRBJ2-1; 10 nucleotides match TRBD2. This CDR3 is built from 16 residues. After removal of 9 bases from V and 6 bases from J, the junction contained 14 bases not matched to a gene. CDR1 and CDR2 (germline): LNHDA, SQIVND (reference sequence). CDR3 region: CASTFEGTSVSNEQFF. In DNA, the CDR3 is TGTGCCAGCACCTTCGAGGGGACTAGCGTATCCAATGAGCAGTTCTTC.

The rearrangement joins TRBV15 to TRBJ2-1, with TRBD2 matching 8 bases. After removal of 3 bases from V and 7 bases from J, the junction contained 11 bases not matched to a gene. CDR3 length: 16 amino acids. Germline V lookup: CDR1 LNHNV, CDR2 YYDKDF (reference sequence). CDR3 amino acids: CATSSLKSGRGNEQFF. CDR3 sequence (DNA): TGTGCCACCAGCAGCCTCAAAAGCGGGAGAGGAAATGAGCAGTTCTTC.

The chain recombines TRBV7-3 with TRBJ1-1, with 12 nucleotides matching TRBD1. The CDR3 covers 17 residues. The V gene's germline CDR1 is SGHTA and CDR2 FQGTGA. After removal of 2 bases from V and 3 bases from J, the junction contained 7 bases not matched to a gene. The CDR3 is CASSLEGQGARYTEAFF. The CDR3 DNA follows: TGTGCCAGCAGCTTAGAGGGACAGGGGGCGAGGTACACTGAAGCTTTCTTT.

The V call is TRBV2, the J call TRBJ1-2, with D maybe TRBD1 (5 bases). The CDR3 contains 18 residues. Trimming removed 3 bases from V and 4 bases from J, with 24 bases in between. Germline CDR1 is SNHLY and CDR2 is FYNNEI. The DNA for the CDR3 is TGTGCCAGCAGTGATAGTTGGCAGGGAGGTTTTCAGACCTATGGCTACACCTTC. Protein sequence: CASSDSWQGGFQTYGYTF.

The rearrangement links TRBV2 to TRBJ1-6; the D is unclear. From germline, CDR1 is SNHLY and CDR2 FYNNEI. The V gene lost 6 bases and the J gene lost 7 bases, with 7 bases spanning the gap. The length of the CDR3 is 12 residues. CDR3 residues: CASSGGNSPLHF. DNA of the CDR3: TGTGCCAGCAGCGGAGGAAATTCACCCCTCCACTTT.

The chain uses TRBV5-4 and TRBJ1-2, with TRBD1 matching 9 bases. Germline-derived CDR1 and CDR2 are SGHNT and YYREEE (reference sequence). The CDR3 has 15 amino acids. V trimming: 4 bases; J trimming: 8 bases; junction bases outside the gene matches: 12. The CDR3 DNA reads TGTGCCAGCAGCGGTACACAGGGGGCGCGTAGAGGCTACACCTTC. As protein: CASSGTQGARRGYTF.

V is TRBV11-2 and J is TRBJ2-3; 9 bases agree with TRBD1. V dropped 5 bases and J dropped 3; count of bases not matched to a gene: 3. CDR1 is SGHAT and CDR2 is FQNNGV in the germline V gene. The CDR3 totals 14 residues. CDR3 in DNA: TGTGCCAGCAGCCTCGGACAGGGGACAGATACGCAGTATTTT. Residues: CASSLGQGTDTQYF.

This sequence joins TRBV21-1 and TRBJ1-6. TRBV21-1 is marked as a pseudogene. CDR3 length equals 18 residues. The CDR3 spells CASSSDVRGQPYNSPLHF. The CDR3 DNA is TGTGCCAGCAGCTCAGACGTCCGGGGTCAACCCTATAATTCACCCCTCCACTTT.

This rearrangement joins TRBV19 to TRBJ2-1; either TRBD1 or TRBD2 may fit D (6 bases each). V was shortened by 7 bases and J by 9 bases, with 16 bases between the two germline ends. The CDR3 is 13 amino acids. Germline V CDR1 and CDR2: LNHDA, SQIVND (reference sequence). The CDR3 reads CASTPAWGAEQFF. The DNA for the CDR3 is TGTGCCAGTACTCCGGCTTGGGGGGCTGAGCAGTTCTTC.

The chain has TRBV3-1 (or the pseudogene TRBV3-2) and TRBJ2-1; D is possibly TRBD1 (5 bases). The germline CDR1 and CDR2 sequences are LGHDT and YNNKEL (reference sequence). Deletions cut 6 bases from V and 6 bases from J, with 9 bases between. The CDR3 length is 12 residues. CDR3 sequence (DNA): TGTGCCAGCAGTAATCAGGGCAATGAGCAGTTCTTC. Its translation: CASSNQGNEQFF.

V gene TRBV28 combines with J gene TRBJ2-1; no clear D gene. Germline loops: CDR1 MDHEN, CDR2 SYDVKM. The CDR3 consists of 13 residues. V shed 7 bases and J shed 5 bases, with 12 bases lying between them. CDR3 nucleotide sequence: TGTGCCAGCATGAGATTAACCAACAATGAGCAGTTCTTC. It is translated as CASMRLTNNEQFF.